This T cell receptor beta chain stems from a study of T-cell memory formation after mild COVID-19. Findings and limits, study-wide: Clones which contracted sat mainly in CM and EM if CD4+, and in EMRA if CD8+.

This clonotype turned up a few times. Its antigen is not known. TCR alpha and TCR beta cDNA libraries carrying sample barcodes and UMIs were produced by 5'RACE using constant-segment primers. TCRdb ran MiXCR on the 5' RACE reads and lists one entry per CDR3 protein. This table has fewer than 250,000 distinct CDR3 sequences, around 18% appearing once. Between the trimmed V and J ends, which lost 1 base and 4 bases, there was a span of 7 bases. Germline assignment: CDR1 SEHNR and CDR2 FQNEAQ (reference sequence). The CDR3 runs 13 residues. Sequenced: PBMCs or a T cell subset sorted from them (not recorded which). The TCR sequence derives from an adult woman who had mild COVID-19 (a few samples of this study predate the infection). Cell type and time point are not known. The gene calls are TRBV7-9 and TRBJ1-1; D is ambiguous. CDR3 sequence reads: CASSLGTTTEAFF. The CDR3 DNA is TGTGCCAGCAGCTTAGGAACTACCACTGAAGCTTTCTTT.